The clone carrying this TCR beta chain was picked up a small number of times. TCRdb independently ran MiXCR on the RT-PCR reads; one entry per CDR3 protein. This sample has 550,000 to 650,000 distinct CDR3 sequences; 12% occur once, and the top ten carry more than 8.5%. The V gene's germline CDR1 is SGHTA and CDR2 FQGNSA. The CDR3 length is 14 residues. With 4 bases clipped from V and 5 bases from J, the junction kept 6 bases outside the gene matches. The source of the sample is a study of response to subunit inactivated influenza vaccine. The receptor was derived from a man aged 50 to 59 who received an inactivated influenza vaccine. The material was PBMCs from blood, obtained on the day of vaccination. This chain uses TRBV7-2 with TRBJ2-5; 8 bases are a match to TRBD1. Here the CDR3 DNA reads TGTGCCAGCAGCTACCAGGGGGCCGGGGAGACCCAGTACTTC. Protein sequence: CASSYQGAGETQYF. The full variable domain, in which reference TRBV7-2 and TRBJ2-5 provide the parts outside the CDR3, is GAGVSQSPSNKVTEKGKDVELRCDPISGHTALYWYRQSLGQGLEFLIYFQGNSAPDKSGLPSDRFSAERTGGSVSTLTIQRTQQEDSAVYLCASSYQGAGETQYFGPGTRLLVL.